The 23 T cell receptor beta chains reported below all come from one sample, sequenced in a study of T cell responses to AZD1222 COVID-19 vaccine. Sequencing used immunoSEQ multiplex PCR; TCRdb keeps in-frame clones, though not all of them. The data show tens of thousands of clones, 80% seen once. Specimen: peripheral blood, collected 28 days after the second AZD1222 dose. The receptors stem from an adult who received the AZD1222 COVID-19 vaccine.

V and J are TRBV7-3 and TRBJ2-1; unclear D gene. The V gene's germline CDR1 is SGHTA and CDR2 FQGTGA. Trimming left V 2 bases short and J 0 bases short, with 8 bases between. The CDR3 loop spans 15 amino acids. The CDR3 DNA follows: TGTGCCAGCAGCTTATACATCAGCTCCTACAATGAGCAGTTCTTC. This translates into CASSLYISSYNEQFF.

The J gene is TRBJ2-2, the V gene TRBV5-1; D gene ambiguous. The V end lost 5 bases, the J end lost 2 bases, and 13 bases lay between the germline ends. The CDR3 has 15 amino acids. CDR1 and CDR2 from the germline V gene are SGHRS and YFSETQ. The CDR3 spells CASRDRLSNTGELFF. CDR3 coding DNA: TGCGCCAGCAGAGATAGGTTAAGCAACACCGGGGAGCTGTTTTTT.

The rearrangement links TRBV4-2 to TRBJ2-7; 8 bases match TRBD2. V trimming: 1 base; J trimming: 2 bases; junction bases outside the gene matches: 7. The CDR3 extends over 16 amino acids. Germline V gene data show CDR1 as LGHNA and CDR2 as YNFKEQ. The CDR3 sequence: CASSQVGTRGAYEQYF. DNA of the CDR3: TGTGCCAGCAGCCAAGTTGGGACTAGAGGCGCCTACGAGCAGTACTTC.

The rearrangement links TRBV11-2 to TRBJ2-7; D is undetermined. The CDR3 runs 16 residues. V dropped 0 bases and J dropped 2 bases, with 14 bases sitting between them. From germline, CDR1 is SGHAT and CDR2 FQNNGV. CDR3 protein: CASSLEGYSLTYEQYF. DNA of the CDR3: TGTGCCAGCAGCTTAGAGGGTTACAGCCTGACCTACGAGCAGTACTTC.

The chain combines TRBV7-8 with TRBJ2-7; 7 nucleotides agree with TRBD1. V trimming: 4 bases; J trimming: 7 bases; junction bases outside the gene matches: 4. The CDR3 totals 12 residues. From germline, CDR1 is SGHVS and CDR2 FQNEAQ. As DNA, the CDR3 is TGTGCCAGCAGCTCCCGGACAGGAGAGCAGTACTTC. Encoded protein: CASSSRTGEQYF.

This rearrangement joins TRBV29-1 to TRBJ2-7; maybe TRBD2 (5 bases). V was clipped by 7 bases and J by 0 bases, with 10 bases between them. The CDR3 is 12 residues long. The germline gives CDR1 SQVTM, CDR2 ANQGSEA. This chain's CDR3 is CSGRGSSYEQYF. The CDR3 coding sequence is TGCAGCGGTCGAGGGAGCTCCTACGAGCAGTACTTC.

This chain connects TRBV29-1 to TRBJ1-2; unclear D gene. The V and J ends lost 2 bases and 8 bases respectively, with 15 bases between them. CDR3 length: 13 residues. From germline, CDR1 is SQVTM and CDR2 ANQGSEA. The CDR3 spells CSVEWSWRLGYTF. CDR3 nucleotide sequence: TGCAGCGTTGAATGGTCTTGGCGCTTGGGCTACACCTTC.

The chain uses TRBV6-5 and TRBJ1-6; D gene uncertain. The germline V and J ends were trimmed by 4 bases and 10 bases, with 8 bases remaining between them. Germline CDR1 MNHEY, CDR2 SVGAGI. The CDR3 length is 12 residues. The CDR3 loop reads CASSFWGSPLHF. The CDR3, as DNA: TGTGCCAGCAGTTTCTGGGGATCACCCCTCCACTTT.

This chain joins TRBV19 and TRBJ2-2; 8 bases line up with TRBD1. Looked up from germline, CDR1 is LNHDA and CDR2 is SQIVND (reference sequence). J gave up 6 bases and V 3 bases, and 9 bases lay outside the gene matches. The CDR3 extends over 16 amino acids. The CDR3 here is CASSISGGAYPGELFF. The CDR3 DNA reads TGTGCCAGTAGTATCTCAGGGGGCGCTTATCCCGGGGAGCTGTTTTTT.

This clone occurred once. The chain combines TRBV5-1 with TRBJ1-1; D is perhaps TRBD1 (5 bases). CDR3 length: 12 residues. V was cut by 6 bases and J by 5 bases, with 11 bases left in between. CDR1 and CDR2 (germline): SGHRS, YFSETQ. The chain's CDR3 is CASTLGGTEAFF. CDR3 sequence (DNA): TGCGCCAGCACCCTTGGGGGGACTGAAGCTTTCTTT.

This chain connects TRBV13 to TRBJ2-7; the D gene is possibly TRBD1 (6 bases). Per the germline V gene, CDR1 is PRHDT and CDR2 is FYEKMQ (reference sequence). The CDR3 is made up of 14 amino acids. V shed 5 bases and J shed 2 bases, with 13 bases lying between them. The CDR3 region has the DNA TGTGCCAGCAGCCTTGGACAGCTGCCCTACGAGCAGTACTTC. As protein: CASSLGQLPYEQYF.

This clone was found a few times. Distinct nucleotide sequences in the sample also encode this CDR3. This sequence joins TRBV6-2 or TRBV6-3 and TRBJ2-1; TRBD1 matches at 8 bases. The V gene end was trimmed by 6 bases and the J gene end by 8 bases; junction bases not matched to a gene: 12. CDR1 and CDR2 (germline): MNHEY, SVGEGT. This CDR3 has 15 residues. The CDR3 is CASSSLVTGEDEQFF. For the CDR3, the DNA is TGTGCCAGCAGCTCCCTAGTGACAGGGGAAGATGAGCAGTTCTTC.

The chain has TRBV19 and TRBJ1-1; TRBD1 might be the D (6 bases). The V end lost 7 bases, the J end lost 1 base, and 7 bases lay between the germline ends. Germline-derived CDR1 and CDR2 are LNHDA and SQIVND (reference sequence). The CDR3 loop spans 12 amino acids. The CDR3 DNA follows: TGTGCCAGTATACAGGGGAACACTGAAGCTTTCTTT. This gives the protein CASIQGNTEAFF. Full variable domain (remainder filled in from reference TRBV19 and TRBJ1-1): DGGITQSPKYLFRKEGQNVTLSCEQNLNHDAMYWYRQDPGQGLRLIYYSQIVNDFQKGDIAEGYSVSREKKESFPLTVTSAQKNPTAFYLCASIQGNTEAFFGQGTRLTVV.

The gene calls are TRBV7-9 and TRBJ2-1; D is possibly TRBD2 (5 bases). The length of the CDR3 is 12 residues. V dropped 8 bases and J dropped 10 bases, with 15 bases sitting between them. Germline V lookup: CDR1 SEHNR, CDR2 FQNEAQ (reference sequence). The CDR3 region is CASRRGIWEQFF. CDR3 in DNA: TGTGCCAGCCGTAGAGGGATCTGGGAGCAGTTCTTC.

The chain employs TRBV5-1 and TRBJ2-2; D is perhaps TRBD2 (5 bases). Per germline, CDR1 SGHRS and CDR2 YFSETQ. This CDR3 region has 14 residues. Trimming shortened V by 4 bases and J by 1 base, and 8 bases separated the two germline ends. This CDR3 is CASSPGWNTGELFF. The DNA of the CDR3 is TGCGCCAGCAGCCCGGGGTGGAACACCGGGGAGCTGTTTTTT.

The V call is TRBV11-2, the J call TRBJ2-5, with D maybe TRBD1 (5 bases). The CDR3 length is 15 residues. V was pared by 4 bases and J by 4 bases, with 16 bases between. Germline V gene lookup returns CDR1 SGHAT and CDR2 FQNNGV. CDR3 sequence: CASSSYQGRGETQYF. The CDR3 DNA reads as TGTGCCAGCAGCTCTTACCAGGGTAGGGGAGAGACCCAGTACTTC.

The V call is TRBV5-5, the J call TRBJ2-3; the D gene is possibly TRBD2 (5 bases). V lost 5 bases and J 2 bases, leaving 9 bases between the germline ends. From germline, CDR1 is SGHKS and CDR2 YYEKEE (reference sequence). This CDR3 is built from 13 residues. The CDR3 region is CASRAVNTDTQYF. DNA of the CDR3: TGTGCCAGCAGAGCGGTTAACACAGATACGCAGTATTTT.

V is TRBV28 and J is TRBJ1-2; D gene unclear. The CDR3 loop spans 14 amino acids. V lost 4 bases and J lost 3, with 12 bases in between. Looked up from germline, CDR1 is MDHEN and CDR2 is SYDVKM. The chain's CDR3 is CASSSGLGYYGYTF. The CDR3 nucleotides read TGTGCCAGCAGTTCTGGGCTGGGGTACTATGGCTACACCTTC.

J is TRBJ1-2 and V is TRBV27, with D possibly TRBD1 on 5 matching bases. The V end was cut by 4 bases, the J end by 0 bases, with 12 bases between. The CDR3 has 15 amino acids. The germline V gene encodes CDR1 MNHEY and CDR2 SMNVEV (reference sequence). CDR3 sequence reads: CASSSLAGANYGYTF. The DNA of the CDR3 is TGTGCCAGCAGTTCCCTTGCGGGGGCTAACTATGGCTACACCTTC.

This clone was seen a handful of times. DNA for the CDR3: TGTGCCAGCAGAAGTCCCAGCAACTATGGCTACACCTTC. This codes for CASRSPSNYGYTF. The chain combines TRBV6-5 with TRBJ1-2, with D hard to call. Trimming took 6 bases from V and 2 from J, leaving 10 bases between them. The germline V gene encodes CDR1 MNHEY and CDR2 SVGAGI. This CDR3 contains 13 residues.

This clone was detected once. The V call is TRBV6-1, the J call TRBJ1-3; no firm D call. Trimming removed 1 base from V and 0 bases from J, with 7 bases in between. The CDR3 covers 15 residues. Germline V gene sequence: CDR1 MNHNS, CDR2 SASEGT. CDR3 DNA: TGTGCCAGCAGTGAAGTCTGGGGCTCTGGAAACACCATATATTTT. Amino acids: CASSEVWGSGNTIYF.

This clone was picked up one time. V gene TRBV7-2 combines with J gene TRBJ2-3, with 15 bases matching TRBD2. Germline loops: CDR1 SGHTA, CDR2 FQGNSA. The trim removed 7 bases at V and 5 bases at J, leaving 7 bases unmatched. This CDR3 has 16 amino acids. DNA of the CDR3: TGTGCCAGCACCCCGCGGACTAGCGGGAGGGGAGATACGCAGTATTTT. It translates to CASTPRTSGRGDTQYF. Together with reference TRBV7-2 and TRBJ2-3, the CDR3 gives the full variable domain: GAGVSQSPSNKVTEKGKDVELRCDPISGHTALYWYRQSLGQGLEFLIYFQGNSAPDKSGLPSDRFSAERTGGSVSTLTIQRTQQEDSAVYLCASTPRTSGRGDTQYFGPGTRLTVL.

This clone has only a few counts. The gene calls are TRBV30 and TRBJ2-2, with D maybe TRBD2 (6 bases). CDR1 is GTSNPN and CDR2 is SVGIG in the germline V gene (reference sequence). V was cut by 6 bases and J by 5 bases, with 13 bases left in between. This CDR3 contains 13 residues. The CDR3 DNA reads TGTGCCTGCGCATTCGCGGGGACCGGGGAGCTGTTTTTT. Residues: CACAFAGTGELFF.